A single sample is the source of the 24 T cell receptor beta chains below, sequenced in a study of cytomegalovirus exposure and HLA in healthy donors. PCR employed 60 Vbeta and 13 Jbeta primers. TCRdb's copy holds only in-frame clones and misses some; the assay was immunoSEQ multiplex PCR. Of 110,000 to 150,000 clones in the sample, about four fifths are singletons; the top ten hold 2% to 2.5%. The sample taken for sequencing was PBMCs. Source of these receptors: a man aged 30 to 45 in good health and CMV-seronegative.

In DNA, the CDR3 is TGCAGCGTTCGCCGACAGGGAGACTATGGCTACACCTTC. Protein sequence: CSVRRQGDYGYTF. The rearrangement joins TRBV29-1 to TRBJ1-2; 7 positions match TRBD1. CDR1 is SQVTM and CDR2 is ANQGSEA in the germline V gene. V trimming: 5 bases; J trimming: 3 bases; junction bases outside the gene matches: 6. This CDR3 is built from 13 residues.

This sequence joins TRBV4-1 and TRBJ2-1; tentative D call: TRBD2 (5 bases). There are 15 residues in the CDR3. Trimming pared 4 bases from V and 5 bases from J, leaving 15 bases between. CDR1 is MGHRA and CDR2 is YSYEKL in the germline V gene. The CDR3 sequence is CASSPPGRANNEQFF. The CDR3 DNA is TGCGCCAGCAGCCCTCCTGGGCGGGCCAACAATGAGCAGTTCTTC.

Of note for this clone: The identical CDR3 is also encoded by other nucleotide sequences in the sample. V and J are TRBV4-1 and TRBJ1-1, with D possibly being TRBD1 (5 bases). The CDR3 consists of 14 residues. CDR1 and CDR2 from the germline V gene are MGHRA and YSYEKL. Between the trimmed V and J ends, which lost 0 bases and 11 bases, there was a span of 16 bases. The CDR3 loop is CASSQEGTSTGAFF. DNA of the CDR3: TGCGCCAGCAGCCAAGAAGGGACTTCGACTGGCGCTTTCTTT.

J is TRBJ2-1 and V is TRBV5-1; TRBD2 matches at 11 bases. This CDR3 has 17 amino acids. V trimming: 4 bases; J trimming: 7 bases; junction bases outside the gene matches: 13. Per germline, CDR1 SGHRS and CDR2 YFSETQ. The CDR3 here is CASSKRISGGAGNEQFF. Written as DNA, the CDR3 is TGCGCCAGCAGCAAGCGTATTAGCGGGGGGGCAGGTAATGAGCAGTTCTTC.

In DNA, the CDR3 is TGTGCCAGCAAGAGGGGGGGGAATCAGCCCCAGCATTTT. As protein: CASKRGGNQPQHF. The V call is TRBV27, the J call TRBJ1-5, with D tentatively TRBD1 (6 bases). Germline assignment: CDR1 MNHEY and CDR2 SMNVEV (reference sequence). V gave up 7 bases and J gave up 4 bases, with 11 bases separating them. The CDR3 is 13 amino acids.

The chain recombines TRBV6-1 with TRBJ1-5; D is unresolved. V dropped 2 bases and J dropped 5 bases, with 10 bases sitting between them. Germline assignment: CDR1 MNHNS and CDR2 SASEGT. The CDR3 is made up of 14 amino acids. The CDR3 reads CASSELASDQPQHF. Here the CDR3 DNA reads TGTGCCAGCAGTGAATTAGCGTCGGATCAGCCCCAGCATTTT.

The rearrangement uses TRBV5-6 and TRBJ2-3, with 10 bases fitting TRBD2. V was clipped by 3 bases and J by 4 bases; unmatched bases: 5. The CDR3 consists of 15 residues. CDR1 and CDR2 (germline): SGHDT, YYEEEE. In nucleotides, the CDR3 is TGTGCCAGCAGCTGGGGGACTAGCGAATCAGATACGCAGTATTTT. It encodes CASSWGTSESDTQYF.

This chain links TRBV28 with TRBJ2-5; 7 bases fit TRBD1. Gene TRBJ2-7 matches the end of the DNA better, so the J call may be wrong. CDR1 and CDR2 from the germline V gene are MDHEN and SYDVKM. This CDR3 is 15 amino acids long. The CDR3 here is CASRTPGQNTYEQYF. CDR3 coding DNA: TGTGCCAGCAGGACCCCGGGACAGAATACCTACGAGCAGTACTTC.

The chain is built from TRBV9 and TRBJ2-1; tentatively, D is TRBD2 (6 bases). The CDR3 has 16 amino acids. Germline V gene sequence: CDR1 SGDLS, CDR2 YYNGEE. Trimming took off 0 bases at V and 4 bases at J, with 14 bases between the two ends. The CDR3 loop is CASSVGAGTYYNEQFF. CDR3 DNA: TGTGCCAGCAGCGTAGGTGCCGGGACTTATTACAATGAGCAGTTCTTC.

The CDR3 loop is CASRETGGASTDTQYF. CDR3 coding DNA: TGCGCCAGCAGAGAAACAGGGGGAGCTAGCACAGATACGCAGTATTTT. The rearrangement uses TRBV5-1 and TRBJ2-3; 8 bases are a match to TRBD1. V shed 5 bases, J shed 0 bases, and the junction held 8 bases outside the gene matches. Germline V gives CDR1 SGHRS, CDR2 YFSETQ. CDR3 length: 16 amino acids.

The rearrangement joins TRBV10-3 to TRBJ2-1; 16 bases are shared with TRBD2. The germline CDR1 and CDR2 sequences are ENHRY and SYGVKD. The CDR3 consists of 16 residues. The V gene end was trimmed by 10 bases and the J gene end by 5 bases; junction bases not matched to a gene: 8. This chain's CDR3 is CATQGTSGRGNNEQFF. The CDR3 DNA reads TGTGCCACCCAGGGGACTAGCGGGAGGGGGAACAATGAGCAGTTCTTC.

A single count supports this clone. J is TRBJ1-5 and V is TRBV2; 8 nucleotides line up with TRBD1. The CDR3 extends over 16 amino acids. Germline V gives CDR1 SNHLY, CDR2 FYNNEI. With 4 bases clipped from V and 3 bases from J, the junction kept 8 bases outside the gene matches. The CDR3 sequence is CASSGVTGGVNQPQHF. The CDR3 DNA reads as TGTGCCAGCAGTGGCGTAACAGGGGGAGTCAATCAGCCCCAGCATTTT.

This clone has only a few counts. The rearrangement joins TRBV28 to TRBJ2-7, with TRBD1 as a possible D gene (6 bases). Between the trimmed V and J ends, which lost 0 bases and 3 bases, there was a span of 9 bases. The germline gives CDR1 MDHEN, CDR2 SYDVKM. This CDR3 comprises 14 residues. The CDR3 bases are TGTGCCAGCAGTTTATGGGGCAGGGGCTACGAGCAGTACTTC. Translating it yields CASSLWGRGYEQYF.

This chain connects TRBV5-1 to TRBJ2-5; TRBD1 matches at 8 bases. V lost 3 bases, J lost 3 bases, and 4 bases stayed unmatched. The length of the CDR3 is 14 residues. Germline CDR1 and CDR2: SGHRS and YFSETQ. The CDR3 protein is CASSWNRGEETQYF. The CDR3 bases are TGCGCCAGCAGCTGGAACAGGGGGGAAGAGACCCAGTACTTC.

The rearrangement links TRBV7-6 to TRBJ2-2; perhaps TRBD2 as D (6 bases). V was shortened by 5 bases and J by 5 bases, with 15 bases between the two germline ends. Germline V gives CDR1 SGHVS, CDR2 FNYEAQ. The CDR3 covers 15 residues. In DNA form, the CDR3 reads TGTGCCAGCAGCCCGACCGGGGGACGGACCGGGGAGCTGTTTTTT. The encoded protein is CASSPTGGRTGELFF.

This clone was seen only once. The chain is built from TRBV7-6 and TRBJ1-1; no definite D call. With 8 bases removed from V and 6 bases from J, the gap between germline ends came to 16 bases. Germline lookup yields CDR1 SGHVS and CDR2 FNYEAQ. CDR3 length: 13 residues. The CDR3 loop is CASGGGGSAEAFF. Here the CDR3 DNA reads TGTGCCAGCGGAGGAGGAGGCTCGGCTGAAGCTTTCTTT.

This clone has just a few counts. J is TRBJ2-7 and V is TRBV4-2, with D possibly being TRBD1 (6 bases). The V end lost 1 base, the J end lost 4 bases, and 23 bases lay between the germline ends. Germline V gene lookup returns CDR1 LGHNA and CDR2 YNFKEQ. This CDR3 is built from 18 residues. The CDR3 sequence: CASSQGQGPGHILYEQYF. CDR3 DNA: TGTGCCAGCAGCCAAGGGCAGGGACCGGGACATATCCTGTACGAGCAGTACTTC.

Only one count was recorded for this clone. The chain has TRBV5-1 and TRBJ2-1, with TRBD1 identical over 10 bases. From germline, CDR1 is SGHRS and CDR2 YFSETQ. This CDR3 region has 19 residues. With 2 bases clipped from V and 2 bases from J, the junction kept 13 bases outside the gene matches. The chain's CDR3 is CASSLATGTGVRPYNEQFF. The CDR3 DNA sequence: TGCGCCAGCAGCTTAGCAACCGGGACAGGGGTAAGACCCTACAATGAGCAGTTCTTC.

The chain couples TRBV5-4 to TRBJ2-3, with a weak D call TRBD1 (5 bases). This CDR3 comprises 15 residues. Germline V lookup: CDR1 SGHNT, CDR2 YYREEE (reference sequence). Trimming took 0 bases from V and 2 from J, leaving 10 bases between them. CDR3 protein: CASSLVGHFTDTQYF. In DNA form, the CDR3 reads TGTGCCAGCAGCTTGGTAGGACATTTCACAGATACGCAGTATTTT.

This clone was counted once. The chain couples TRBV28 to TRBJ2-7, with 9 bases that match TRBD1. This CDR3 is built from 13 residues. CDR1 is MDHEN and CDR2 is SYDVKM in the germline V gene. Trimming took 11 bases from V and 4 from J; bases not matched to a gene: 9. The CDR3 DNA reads TGTGCCTGCTCCGGGACAGGGCCTTACGAGCAGTACTTC. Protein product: CACSGTGPYEQYF.

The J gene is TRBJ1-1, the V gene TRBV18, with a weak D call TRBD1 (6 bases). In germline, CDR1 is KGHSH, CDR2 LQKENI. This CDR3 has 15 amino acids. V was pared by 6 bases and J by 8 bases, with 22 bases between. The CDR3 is CASSPLGKVGGEAFF. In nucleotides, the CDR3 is TGTGCCAGCTCCCCCCTGGGTAAGGTTGGGGGCGAAGCTTTCTTT.

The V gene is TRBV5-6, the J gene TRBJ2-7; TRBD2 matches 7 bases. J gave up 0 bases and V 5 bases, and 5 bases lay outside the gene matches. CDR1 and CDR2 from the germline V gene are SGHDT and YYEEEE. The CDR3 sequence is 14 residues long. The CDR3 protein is CASRSSGSSYEQYF. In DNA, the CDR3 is TGTGCCAGCAGATCTAGCGGCAGCTCCTACGAGCAGTACTTC.

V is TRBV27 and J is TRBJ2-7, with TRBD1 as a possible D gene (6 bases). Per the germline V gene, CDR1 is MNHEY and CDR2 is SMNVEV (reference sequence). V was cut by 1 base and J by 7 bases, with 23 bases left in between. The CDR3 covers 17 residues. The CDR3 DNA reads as TGTGCCAGCAGTTTATACAGGACAGTCAGCACTACGGGGGAGCAGTACTTC. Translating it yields CASSLYRTVSTTGEQYF.

The CDR3 DNA sequence: TGCGCCAGCAGCTTGAGCGTTAGCGAGAGCTCCTACAATGAGCAGTTCTTC. Translating gives CASSLSVSESSYNEQFF. The chain uses TRBV5-1 and TRBJ2-1; D is possibly TRBD2 (5 bases). Germline V CDR1 and CDR2: SGHRS, YFSETQ. The CDR3 runs 17 residues. V shed 1 base and J shed 0 bases, with 14 bases lying between them. Variable domain in full (rest from reference TRBV5-1 and TRBJ2-1): KAGVTQTPRYLIKTRGQQVTLSCSPISGHRSVSWYQQTPGQGLQFLFEYFSETQRNKGNFPGRFSGRQFSNSRSEMNVSTLELGDSALYLCASSLSVSESSYNEQFFGPGTRLTVL.